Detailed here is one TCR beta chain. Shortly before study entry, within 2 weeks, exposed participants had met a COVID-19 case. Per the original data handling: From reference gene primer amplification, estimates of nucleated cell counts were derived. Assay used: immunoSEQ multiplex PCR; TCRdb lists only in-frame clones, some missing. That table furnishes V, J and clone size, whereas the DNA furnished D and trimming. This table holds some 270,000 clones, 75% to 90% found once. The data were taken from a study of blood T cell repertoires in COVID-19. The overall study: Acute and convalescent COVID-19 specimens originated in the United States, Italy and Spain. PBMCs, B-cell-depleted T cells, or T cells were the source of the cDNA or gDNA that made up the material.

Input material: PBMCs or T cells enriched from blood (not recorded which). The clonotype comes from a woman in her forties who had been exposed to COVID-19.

CDR3: CASSIARTRLGELFF. The CDR3 nucleotides are TGTGCCAGTAGTATAGCCCGAACTCGGTTAGGGGAGCTGTTTTTT. The chain uses TRBV19 and TRBJ2-2; D is unresolved. Germline V gives CDR1 LNHDA, CDR2 SQIVND (reference sequence). Trimming shortened V by 1 base and J by 8 bases, and 14 bases separated the two germline ends. The CDR3 contains 15 residues.